This passage covers 22 T cell receptor beta chains from one sample sequenced in a study of cytomegalovirus exposure and HLA in healthy donors. PCR employed 60 Vbeta and 13 Jbeta primers. Some clones are missing from TCRdb's copy, which holds only in-frame ones; the method was immunoSEQ multiplex PCR. This repertoire includes tens of thousands of clones. Sequencing was done on a sample of PBMCs. Every receptor here comes from a woman aged 55 to 70 in good health and CMV-seronegative.

The V and J genes are TRBV27 and TRBJ2-3, with TRBD1 identical over 7 bases. Germline-derived CDR1 and CDR2 are MNHEY and SMNVEV (reference sequence). With V trimmed by 3 bases and J by 3 bases, 6 bases remained unmatched. There are 15 residues in the CDR3. CDR3 in DNA: TGTGCCAGCAGTTTCCAACAGGGGATAACAGATACGCAGTATTTT. Translated, it gives CASSFQQGITDTQYF.

The chain employs TRBV2 and TRBJ1-5; D is unclear. Germline values: CDR1 SNHLY, CDR2 FYNNEI. The CDR3 covers 14 residues. V lost 8 bases and J 3 bases, leaving 14 bases between the germline ends. For the CDR3, the DNA is TGTGCCAGCCGGCTGGGCACGGCCAATCAGCCCCAGCATTTT. This encodes CASRLGTANQPQHF.

The genes are TRBV6-6 and TRBJ2-3; tentatively, D is TRBD1 (5 bases). CDR1 and CDR2 from the germline V gene are MNHNY and SVGAGI (reference sequence). The CDR3 contains 13 residues. Between the trimmed V and J ends, which lost 6 bases and 11 bases, there was a span of 18 bases. DNA for the CDR3: TGTGCCAGCAGAGCTGCAGGGCAACCCAAGCAGTATTTT. It is translated as CASRAAGQPKQYF.

This rearrangement joins TRBV5-1 to TRBJ2-5; D perhaps matches TRBD1 (6 bases). Germline lookup yields CDR1 SGHRS and CDR2 YFSETQ. The CDR3 has 14 residues. Trimming took 4 bases from V and 2 from J, leaving 12 bases between them. The CDR3 coding sequence is TGCGCCAGCAGCCGTGGACAGTTACAAGAGACCCAGTACTTC. Translating gives CASSRGQLQETQYF.

V and J are TRBV28 and TRBJ2-2, with 7 bases fitting TRBD1. The V segment lost 3 bases and the J segment 2 bases; nucleotides outside the gene matches: 3. CDR3 length: 15 amino acids. Germline CDR1 MDHEN, CDR2 SYDVKM. DNA for the CDR3: TGTGCCAGCAGTTTCGGGACAGAAAACACCGGGGAGCTGTTTTTT. Translation: CASSFGTENTGELFF.

The gene calls are TRBV2 and TRBJ2-1, with 9 bases fitting TRBD1. Looked up from germline, CDR1 is SNHLY and CDR2 is FYNNEI. The CDR3 sequence is 15 residues long. J gave up 2 bases and V 7 bases, and 6 bases lay outside the gene matches. The CDR3 loop reads CASTVGQGPYNEQFF. The CDR3 DNA is TGTGCCAGCACCGTGGGACAGGGCCCCTACAATGAGCAGTTCTTC.

The chain's CDR3 is CASTGTPLANTGELFF. For the CDR3, the DNA is TGTGCCTCGACAGGGACCCCCCTCGCGAACACCGGGGAGCTGTTTTTT. The rearrangement joins TRBV9 to TRBJ2-2; 7 nucleotides line up with TRBD1. Germline V gene lookup returns CDR1 SGDLS and CDR2 YYNGEE. With V trimmed by 10 bases and J by 0 bases, 12 bases remained unmatched. The CDR3 consists of 16 residues.

The J gene is TRBJ2-7, the V gene TRBV2, with D perhaps matching TRBD2 (5 bases). The CDR3 has 12 residues. Per germline, CDR1 SNHLY and CDR2 FYNNEI. The V and J ends lost 4 bases and 7 bases respectively, with 11 bases between them. CDR3 coding DNA: TGTGCCAGCAGTGTGGGAGAAAGGGAGCAGTACTTC. It is translated as CASSVGEREQYF.

The CDR3 DNA reads as TGTGCCAGCAGTCCTCGCCGGAACGGGTCACCCCTCCACTTT. This sequence encodes CASSPRRNGSPLHF. The chain joins TRBV6-5 to TRBJ1-6; D unclear. Trimming removed 5 bases from V and 10 bases from J, with 15 bases in between. Germline V CDR1 and CDR2: MNHEY, SVGAGI. The CDR3 loop spans 14 amino acids.

The chain links TRBV5-1 to TRBJ2-7; 10 nucleotides match TRBD2. Trimming cost V 4 bases and J 3 bases; bases outside gene matches: 4. Germline CDR1 reads SGHRS; CDR2 reads YFSETQ. The CDR3 contains 14 residues. The CDR3 loop reads CASSDGLADYEQYF. The CDR3 region has the DNA TGCGCCAGCAGCGACGGACTAGCGGACTACGAGCAGTACTTC.

The V call is TRBV27, the J call TRBJ2-1, with 9 bases that match TRBD1. The CDR3 spans 15 residues. Germline CDR1 is MNHEY and CDR2 is SMNVEV (reference sequence). V dropped 7 bases and J dropped 7; count of bases not matched to a gene: 11. The CDR3 bases are TGTGCCAGCACCTTTACAGGGGGCGCGGGAAATGAGCAGTTCTTC. Amino acids: CASTFTGGAGNEQFF.

The chain joins TRBV2 to TRBJ2-3, with 7 bases that match TRBD1. The CDR3 has 16 amino acids. CDR1 and CDR2 (germline): SNHLY, FYNNEI. The ends lost 6 bases at V and 1 base at J; junction bases unmatched: 10. The CDR3 DNA sequence: TGTGCCAGCAGCAGACCGACAGGGTGGGGCACAGATACGCAGTATTTT. Protein: CASSRPTGWGTDTQYF.

The V call is TRBV5-1, the J call TRBJ1-6, with D maybe TRBD1 (6 bases). The CDR3 spans 15 residues. V dropped 3 bases and J dropped 1 base, with 8 bases sitting between them. In germline, CDR1 is SGHRS, CDR2 YFSETQ. CDR3 bases: TGCGCCAGCAGCTCAGGGGAATCCTATAATTCACCCCTCCACTTT. Its translation is CASSSGESYNSPLHF.

The gene calls are TRBV27 and TRBJ2-5; no reliable D call. Trimming cost V 3 bases and J 5 bases, with 10 bases left between them. Germline V gene data show CDR1 as MNHEY and CDR2 as SMNVEV (reference sequence). The CDR3 is made up of 13 amino acids. This chain's CDR3 is CASSFGLSETQYF. In nucleotides, the CDR3 is TGTGCCAGCAGTTTTGGTCTATCGGAGACCCAGTACTTC.

The chain has TRBV4-2 and TRBJ2-5; 13 bases align to TRBD2. There are 19 residues in the CDR3. V trimming: 5 bases; J trimming: 3 bases; junction bases outside the gene matches: 15. The V gene's germline CDR1 is LGHNA and CDR2 YNFKEQ. CDR3 sequence reads: CASSIRQGAGLAGEETQYF. The CDR3 DNA is TGTGCCAGCAGCATTAGACAGGGGGCAGGACTAGCGGGAGAAGAGACCCAGTACTTC.

This chain links TRBV7-8 with TRBJ1-2; possible D gene TRBD1, 6 bases. This CDR3 is 18 amino acids long. Between the trimmed V and J ends, which lost 5 bases and 7 bases, there was a span of 29 bases. The germline CDR1 and CDR2 sequences are SGHVS and FQNEAQ. The CDR3 loop is CASSGPMQNRELGGGYTF. CDR3 nucleotide sequence: TGTGCCAGCAGCGGCCCAATGCAAAACAGAGAATTAGGGGGTGGCTACACCTTC.

The chain combines TRBV2 with TRBJ1-5; D is perhaps TRBD1 (5 bases). Germline CDR1 and CDR2: SNHLY and FYNNEI. V lost 3 bases, J lost 6 bases, and 12 bases lay in between. The CDR3 runs 14 residues. CDR3 protein: CASSDKTVLQPQHF. The CDR3 DNA reads as TGTGCCAGCAGTGATAAGACAGTTCTTCAGCCCCAGCATTTT.

V gene TRBV2 combines with J gene TRBJ2-4, with D possibly TRBD1 on 5 matching bases. Trimming shortened V by 3 bases and J by 3 bases, and 9 bases separated the two germline ends. Germline V lookup: CDR1 SNHLY, CDR2 FYNNEI. The CDR3 covers 14 residues. CDR3 in DNA: TGTGCCAGCAGTGAGAGGACAAACAAAAACATTCAGTACTTC. Amino acid sequence: CASSERTNKNIQYF.

This chain joins TRBV5-1 and TRBJ1-2; 7 bases are shared with TRBD1. Germline assignment: CDR1 SGHRS and CDR2 YFSETQ. The trim removed 4 bases at V and 4 bases at J, leaving 10 bases unmatched. The CDR3 sequence is 15 residues long. This chain's CDR3 is CASSPRTGHPYGYTF. The CDR3 region has the DNA TGCGCCAGCAGCCCGCGGACAGGCCACCCCTATGGCTACACCTTC.

This sequence joins TRBV23-1 and TRBJ2-2; TRBD1 matches at 9 bases. TRBV23-1 is treated as an ORF (open reading frame) with a function not yet certain. The CDR3 totals 15 residues. Losses at the gene ends were 6 bases for V and 5 bases for J; bases not matched to a gene: 7. CDR3 loop: CASRAGQGRTGELFF. In nucleotides, the CDR3 is TGCGCCAGCAGAGCCGGACAGGGGCGTACCGGGGAGCTGTTTTTT.

The gene calls are TRBV11-3 and TRBJ2-2, with 10 nucleotides matching TRBD2. Germline V CDR1 and CDR2: SGHNT, YENEEA. CDR3 length: 15 amino acids. The J segment lost 7 bases and the V segment lost 7 bases, leaving 9 bases of the junction unmatched. The CDR3 reads CASKPSGSAVGELFF. Here the CDR3 DNA reads TGTGCCAGCAAACCTAGCGGGAGTGCGGTCGGGGAGCTGTTTTTT.

This chain connects TRBV5-1 to TRBJ1-1; 10 nucleotides line up with TRBD1. Trimming took 3 bases from V and 2 from J; bases not matched to a gene: 10. This CDR3 comprises 17 residues. The germline V gene encodes CDR1 SGHRS and CDR2 YFSETQ. The CDR3 DNA sequence: TGCGCCAGCAGCTCCTGGGACAGGGGCTTTGGTAACACTGAAGCTTTCTTT. Its translation is CASSSWDRGFGNTEAFF.